This T cell receptor beta chain was obtained from a study of Ad26.COV2.S vaccination and SARS-CoV-2 variants. Study at large: Among those in the COV1001 Ad26.COV2.S trial arm was the donor.

The study's findings and limits: Participants in the vaccine arm had higher spike-specific TCR breadth; placebo recipients had lower.

The data were produced by immunoSEQ multiplex PCR, yet TCRdb's version contains in-frame clones alone and is incomplete. The sample carries a few hundred thousand clones, 80% to 90% recorded once. This CDR3 has 16 amino acids. CDR1 is GTSNPN and CDR2 is SVGIG in the germline V gene (reference sequence). V was pared by 6 bases and J by 3 bases, with 10 bases of the junction left unmatched. The sample's treatment: 15 to 20 received Ad26.COV2.S at low or high dose, single or two shots; about 5 received placebo; per-sample allocation not given. Sampling was done on day 63 after the first vaccine or placebo injection. Spike of the Wuhan-strain SARS-CoV-2 was expressed by an Ad26 vector, which formed the vaccine. This clone was observed a single time. Antigen specificity is unknown.

V usage is TRBV30 and J usage is TRBJ2-7, with 14 bases fitting TRBD2. The sequencing used peripheral blood, collected in a trial of Ad26.COV2.S vaccine versus placebo. The receptor was derived from a person aged 18 to 65 who received the Ad26.COV2.S COVID-19 vaccine or a placebo. The CDR3 region has the DNA TGTGCCTGTAGACTAGCGGGAGGGCCTAAGATCTACGAGCAGTACTTC. Its protein is CACRLAGGPKIYEQYF. Full variable domain (missing parts from reference TRBV30 and TRBJ2-7): SQTIHQWPATLVQPVGSPLSLECTVEGTSNPNLYWYRQAAGRGLQLLFYSVGIGQISSEVPQNLSASRPQDRQFILSSKKLLLSDSGFYLCACRLAGGPKIYEQYFGPGTRLTVT.